The T cell receptor beta chain under discussion was sequenced for a study of identical twins. This CDR3 has 16 amino acids. Trimming took 8 bases from V and 6 from J; bases not matched to a gene: 15. Germline CDR1 reads SEHNR; CDR2 reads FQNEAQ (reference sequence). This clonotype has more than one count but fewer than ten. Each CDR3 protein is one row after TCRdb ran MiXCR on the 5' RACE reads. This sample has about 530,000 distinct CDR3 sequences, with 20% to 25% found just once. These sequences were also reported in another study, on yellow fever vaccine responses in identical twins.

The TCR sequence derives from a woman under 30 in good health. This rearrangement joins TRBV7-9 to TRBJ2-2; 7 bases line up with TRBD2. Sequenced: CD4+ T cells sorted from blood. CDR3 coding DNA: TGTGCCAGCGGCCCCCTTGGCGGGAGTCAAGCCGGGGAGCTGTTTTTT. It specifies CASGPLGGSQAGELFF.